The 9 T cell receptor beta chains in this list originate from one sample, sequenced in a study of vaccination effects on CD4 cells after COVID-19. With the ViraFEST assay, the study expanded antigen-specific CD4+ T cells using viral peptide pools, then sequenced them. It was after approximately 11 days of culture that CD4+ T cells were isolated. Produced via immunoSEQ multiplex PCR; TCRdb's table is partial and in-frame only. The sample records over 50,000 clones, roughly 80% being singletons. These receptors have no identified antigens. Material: CD4+ T cells from PBMCs cultured with HCoV-229E spike peptides, obtained before COVID-19 vaccination. The receptors here all came from a human donor who received a COVID-19 vaccine.

Only one count was recorded for this clone. The rearrangement links TRBV6-6 to TRBJ1-3; no clear D. CDR1 is MNHNY and CDR2 is SVGAGI in the germline V gene (reference sequence). Between the trimmed V and J ends, which lost 6 bases and 0 bases, there was a span of 12 bases. The CDR3 spans 15 residues. In nucleotides, the CDR3 is TGTGCCAGCAGCTCCCTAGCGAACTCTGGAAACACCATATATTTT. Translation gives CASSSLANSGNTIYF.

This clone was recorded a few times. This chain uses TRBV6-2 or TRBV6-3 with TRBJ2-2, with D unclear. Germline V gene data show CDR1 as MNHEY and CDR2 as SVGEGT. Trimming left V 5 bases short and J 8 bases short, with 12 bases between. The CDR3 is 13 residues long. The DNA for the CDR3 is TGTGCCAGCAGTCCCCGTAAGGAGGGGGAGCTGTTTTTT. As protein: CASSPRKEGELFF.

This clone was counted only a few times. The CDR3 DNA reads as TGTGCCACCAGTGATTTGGGACACGGAGGGGTCTATGGCTACACCTTC. Its translation: CATSDLGHGGVYGYTF. The chain links TRBV24-1 to TRBJ1-2; tentative D call: TRBD1 (5 bases). The CDR3 is made up of 16 amino acids. The germline V gene encodes CDR1 KGHDR and CDR2 SFDVKD. V lost 0 bases, J lost 4 bases, and 14 bases lay in between.

The chain employs TRBV5-4 and TRBJ2-3; 8 bases align to TRBD1. The germline CDR1 and CDR2 sequences are SGHNT and YYREEE (reference sequence). Trimming cost V 6 bases and J 5 bases; bases outside gene matches: 5. The CDR3 loop spans 13 amino acids. DNA of the CDR3: TGTGCCAGCAATACGGACAGGGAAGATACGCAGTATTTT. Translation gives CASNTDREDTQYF.

V gene TRBV21-1 combines with J gene TRBJ2-7; the DNA was not compared with TRBD1, the D call given in the table. TRBV21-1 is a pseudogene locus. The CDR3 extends over 13 amino acids. In nucleotides, the CDR3 is TGTGCCAGCAGCAACACAGGGAACTACGAGCAGTACGTC. Its protein is CASSNTGNYEQYV.

This chain joins TRBV19 and TRBJ1-6, with 9 bases identical to TRBD1. The V gene end was trimmed by 5 bases and the J gene end by 5 bases; junction bases not matched to a gene: 7. The CDR3 runs to 16 residues. CDR1 and CDR2 (germline): LNHDA, SQIVND (reference sequence). The CDR3 loop reads CASSFNRDRDNSPLHF. CDR3 DNA: TGTGCCAGTAGTTTCAACCGGGACAGGGATAATTCACCCCTCCACTTT.

This clone has a single count. CDR3 in amino acids: CASSLFQNTEAFF. CDR3 in DNA: TGTGCCAGCAGCTTATTCCAGAACACTGAAGCTTTCTTT. The genes are TRBV7-3 and TRBJ1-1, with D unclear. This CDR3 is 13 amino acids long. Trimming removed 2 bases at V and 1 base at J, with 5 bases between. Per the germline V gene, CDR1 is SGHTA and CDR2 is FQGTGA.

Here the CDR3 DNA reads TGCGCCAGCAGCTTGGGGGCGGGGAGCTCCTACAATGAGCAGTTCTTC. Protein: CASSLGAGSSYNEQFF. J is TRBJ2-1 and V is TRBV5-1; tentatively, D is TRBD2 (6 bases). Trimming left V 0 bases short and J 0 bases short, with 10 bases between. Germline V CDR1 and CDR2: SGHRS, YFSETQ. The CDR3 runs to 16 residues.

The genes are TRBV5-8 and TRBJ1-1; D is undetermined. The V gene's germline CDR1 is SGHTS and CDR2 YDEGEE. This CDR3 region has 14 residues. The V end was cut by 1 base, the J end by 0 bases, with 7 bases between. The CDR3 is CASSLSIVNTEAFF. The CDR3 DNA sequence: TGTGCCAGCAGCTTGTCCATAGTGAACACTGAAGCTTTCTTT.